The TCR beta chain described here comes from a study of response to subunit inactivated influenza vaccine. Trimming took off 4 bases at V and 5 bases at J, with 19 bases between the two ends. Looked up from germline, CDR1 is SGHRS and CDR2 is YFSETQ. The CDR3 extends over 15 amino acids. This clonotype was detected only a few times. TCRdb re-called the RT-PCR reads through MiXCR, storing one row per CDR3 protein. Here the sample spans some 540,000 distinct CDR3 sequences, under 25% being singletons. Another study also made use of these data, one on T cells expressing NK-cell markers. In that study: Making the TCR beta cDNA relied on 5'RACE template switching with UMIs.

The receptor was derived from a man aged 45-65 years who received an inactivated influenza vaccine. Specimen: CD4+ T cells sorted from PBMCs, collected 11 to 12 days after vaccination. This rearrangement joins TRBV5-1 to TRBJ2-7; D is possibly TRBD1 or TRBD2 (5 bases each). Here the CDR3 DNA reads TGCGCCAGCAGCCTGGGGACCGCCGTGTTGGACGAGCAGTACTTC. It specifies CASSLGTAVLDEQYF.